A selection of T cell receptor beta chains follows, all from one sample in a study of shared clonotypes between healthy human individuals. The method was immunoSEQ multiplex PCR; TCRdb's version includes in-frame clones alone and lacks a portion of them. The sample shows some 1 million clones, 65% to 75% of them seen only once. The sample was memory CD4+ T cells sorted from blood. These receptors all stem from a man aged 18 to 30 in good health. CDR3s leave out the opening cysteine and the closing phenylalanine or tryptophan. Fields, in order: CDR3 protein, clone size, V gene. The size entry is marked missing in some rows and otherwise reads once, few, many or a size class.

cdr3_aa: ASSGLAGRQETQY; clone_size: -; v_call: TRBV2
cdr3_aa: AIRTGAGTGELF; clone_size: -; v_call: TRBV10-3
cdr3_aa: ASKSGLASDEQY; clone_size: -; v_call: TRBV6-5
cdr3_aa: SAAQTGWPGQF; clone_size: -; v_call: TRBV29-1
cdr3_aa: ASSHLGPVDSNQPQH; clone_size: -; v_call: TRBV4-3
cdr3_aa: ASSPGDKNTEAF; clone_size: -; v_call: TRBV18
cdr3_aa: ASSLISNQPQH; clone_size: few; v_call: TRBV10-2
cdr3_aa: ATLRGTSGNTIY; clone_size: -; v_call: TRBV6-6
cdr3_aa: ASRPEDGANVLT; clone_size: many; v_call: TRBV28
cdr3_aa: SVGAGAVNTEAF; clone_size: once; v_call: TRBV29-1
cdr3_aa: ASSLWDSGQGNIQY; clone_size: -; v_call: TRBV5-5
cdr3_aa: ASSVAGANVLT; clone_size: few; v_call: TRBV9
cdr3_aa: ASSEFGGSNSPLH; clone_size: -; v_call: TRBV10-1
cdr3_aa: ASSPEGQGNSPLH; clone_size: -; v_call: TRBV11-2
cdr3_aa: ASSPGTARGQY; clone_size: -; v_call: TRBV5-1
cdr3_aa: AISVEDTQY; clone_size: -; v_call: TRBV10-3
cdr3_aa: ASSSYRGDEAF; clone_size: few; v_call: TRBV27
cdr3_aa: ASSLGRAYGYT; clone_size: -; v_call: TRBV28